The rows below give T cell receptor beta chains drawn from one sample of a study of control samples from healthy donors and cancer patients. This table comes from immunoSEQ multiplex PCR, and its TCRdb copy is limited to in-frame clones, with some not included. Of some 120,000 clones listed, over 75% were seen once; the top ten hold more than 2%. The sample taken for sequencing was blood. The receptors were sampled from a man aged 18-30 years in good health. CDR3s leave out the opening cysteine and the closing phenylalanine or tryptophan. Fields, in order: clone size, V gene, J gene, CDR3 protein. Expanded clones are given a class, and other clones once, few, many or no size at all.

abundance: few
v_gene: TRBV12-3/TRBV12-4
j_gene: TRBJ2-1
CDR3aa: ASRAQF

abundance: NA
v_gene: TRBV27
j_gene: TRBJ2-7
CDR3aa: ASRPVQLSYEQY

abundance: NA
v_gene: TRBV7-6
j_gene: TRBJ1-1
CDR3aa: ASSPGTGGNTEAF

abundance: NA
v_gene: TRBV27
j_gene: TRBJ2-2
CDR3aa: ASSLSWTGAIGELF

abundance: NA
v_gene: TRBV10-3
j_gene: TRBJ1-4
CDR3aa: AISDRDSGEKLF

abundance: NA
v_gene: TRBV5-4
j_gene: TRBJ2-7
CDR3aa: ASSLNRAGFTTVEQY

abundance: NA
v_gene: TRBV6-6
j_gene: TRBJ1-3
CDR3aa: ASSTGNTIY

abundance: NA
v_gene: TRBV9
j_gene: TRBJ2-1
CDR3aa: ASSAGEGLAPSYNEQF

abundance: NA
v_gene: TRBV6-5
j_gene: TRBJ1-3
CDR3aa: ASSTTGVDTIY

abundance: NA
v_gene: TRBV20-1
j_gene: TRBJ2-7
CDR3aa: SWGERYEQY

abundance: NA
v_gene: TRBV7-9
j_gene: TRBJ1-1
CDR3aa: ASSLAWMNTEAF

abundance: NA
v_gene: TRBV5-4
j_gene: TRBJ2-7
CDR3aa: ASSLDGTGDEQY

abundance: NA
v_gene: TRBV6-5
j_gene: TRBJ1-4
CDR3aa: ASIGLVEKLF

abundance: NA
v_gene: TRBV7-9
j_gene: TRBJ1-6
CDR3aa: ASSKDGQSSYNSPLH

abundance: NA
v_gene: TRBV6-2/TRBV6-3
j_gene: TRBJ1-1
CDR3aa: ASSYTNEAF

abundance: NA
v_gene: TRBV6-2/TRBV6-3
j_gene: TRBJ2-5
CDR3aa: ASSYGGGGKTQY

abundance: NA
v_gene: TRBV7-2
j_gene: TRBJ1-1
CDR3aa: ASSLVPGQYKNTEAF

abundance: NA
v_gene: TRBV3-1/TRBV3-2
j_gene: TRBJ2-6
CDR3aa: ASSQEQFGANVLT

abundance: NA
v_gene: TRBV2
j_gene: TRBJ1-1
CDR3aa: ASSEETIMNTEAF

abundance: NA
v_gene: TRBV24-1
j_gene: TRBJ2-1
CDR3aa: ATSEPTREQF

abundance: few
v_gene: TRBV27
j_gene: TRBJ2-7
CDR3aa: ASRRDTGTYEQY

abundance: NA
v_gene: TRBV15
j_gene: TRBJ2-3
CDR3aa: ATSPGGGRGSTDTQY

abundance: NA
v_gene: TRBV5-1
j_gene: TRBJ2-3
CDR3aa: ASSLLAADTQY

abundance: NA
v_gene: TRBV10-3
j_gene: TRBJ1-4
CDR3aa: AISETTGWNEKLF

abundance: NA
v_gene: TRBV10-3
j_gene: TRBJ2-1
CDR3aa: AISDSGAHNEQF

abundance: NA
v_gene: TRBV5-6
j_gene: TRBJ2-3
CDR3aa: ASSPLPRAGFTDTQY

abundance: NA
v_gene: TRBV6-5
j_gene: TRBJ1-1
CDR3aa: ASSYSPRGPNTEAF

abundance: once
v_gene: TRBV9
j_gene: TRBJ1-2
CDR3aa: ASSAPSRDNRFPTHT

abundance: NA
v_gene: TRBV3-1/TRBV3-2
j_gene: TRBJ1-6
CDR3aa: ASSQGVGREAPLH

abundance: NA
v_gene: TRBV11-3
j_gene: TRBJ2-2
CDR3aa: ASTPVGGLSPGELF

abundance: NA
v_gene: TRBV19
j_gene: TRBJ1-2
CDR3aa: ASTLHENYGYT